Listed below are T cell receptor beta chains from one sample, sequenced in a study of control samples from healthy donors and cancer patients. The assay was immunoSEQ multiplex PCR, and TCRdb's table has in-frame clones only and misses some. The sample lists about 160,000 clones, roughly 94% occurring once. Source material: PBMCs. The receptors shown here come from a man aged 55-75 years with colorectal cancer. The CDR3 runs from the conserved cysteine through the conserved F or W. The order of the fields is CDR3 DNA, CDR3 protein, J gene, D gene, V gene, clone size. D genes are given only for firm matches. Size is stated for part of the rows, as once, few or many counts, or as a class when the clone is expanded.

cdr3_nt: TGTGCCAGCTCACCTCCGGGACAGCTCATGAACACTGAAGCTTTCTTT
cdr3_aa: CASSPPGQLMNTEAFF
j_call: TRBJ1-1
d_call: TRBD1
v_call: TRBV18
clone_size: .

cdr3_nt: TGTGCAAGTCGCTTATTGGAGGAACCCGGGGAGCTGTTTTTT
cdr3_aa: CASRLLEEPGELFF
j_call: TRBJ2-2
d_call: .
v_call: TRBV12-2
clone_size: once

cdr3_nt: TGTGCCAGTAGTATAGGAGGAGCGGGCAATCAGCCCCAGCATTTT
cdr3_aa: CASSIGGAGNQPQHF
j_call: TRBJ1-5
d_call: .
v_call: TRBV19
clone_size: .

cdr3_nt: TGTGCCAGCAGTAGCGGGGGCAACACAGATACGCAGTATTTT
cdr3_aa: CASSSGGNTDTQYF
j_call: TRBJ2-3
d_call: TRBD2
v_call: TRBV7-2
clone_size: .

cdr3_nt: TGTGCCAGCAGCGACAGGGGGCCAGATTCACCCCTCCACTTT
cdr3_aa: CASSDRGPDSPLHF
j_call: TRBJ1-6
d_call: TRBD1
v_call: TRBV6-6
clone_size: .

cdr3_nt: TGTGCCAGCAGCCAAGATGAAGGATGGATGACTGAAGCTTTCTTT
cdr3_aa: CASSQDEGWMTEAFF
j_call: TRBJ1-1
d_call: .
v_call: TRBV14
clone_size: .

cdr3_nt: TGCGCCAGCAGCCAAGGGGCAGGGGTCAACGAGCAGTACTTC
cdr3_aa: CASSQGAGVNEQYF
j_call: TRBJ2-7
d_call: .
v_call: TRBV4-1
clone_size: .

cdr3_nt: TGCGCCAGCAGCCAAGATGGGGGGGCGATCGGCTACAATGAGCAGTTCTTC
cdr3_aa: CASSQDGGAIGYNEQFF
j_call: TRBJ2-1
d_call: .
v_call: TRBV4-1
clone_size: .

cdr3_nt: TGTGCCAGCAGCCCAGGGACTAATCCAACTAATGAAAAACTGTTTTTT
cdr3_aa: CASSPGTNPTNEKLFF
j_call: TRBJ1-4
d_call: .
v_call: TRBV5-4
clone_size: .

cdr3_nt: TGCGCCAGCAGCTTAACGGGTCGGGGGTGGAGCACCGGGGAGCTGTTTTTT
cdr3_aa: CASSLTGRGWSTGELFF
j_call: TRBJ2-2
d_call: .
v_call: TRBV5-1
clone_size: once

cdr3_nt: TGTGCCAGCAGCCCGGGGTACAATGAGCAGTTCTTC
cdr3_aa: CASSPGYNEQFF
j_call: TRBJ2-1
d_call: .
v_call: TRBV7-8
clone_size: few

cdr3_nt: TGTGCCAGCAGCGGGGGACAACCCACCTACGAGCAGTACTTC
cdr3_aa: CASSGGQPTYEQYF
j_call: TRBJ2-7
d_call: .
v_call: TRBV5-8
clone_size: .

cdr3_nt: TGTGCCAGCAGCGTCCGGACCTACAATGAGCAGTTCTTC
cdr3_aa: CASSVRTYNEQFF
j_call: TRBJ2-1
d_call: .
v_call: TRBV9
clone_size: .

cdr3_nt: TGTGCCACCCTACTGACTGTTTACTCTGGAAACACCATATATTTT
cdr3_aa: CATLLTVYSGNTIYF
j_call: TRBJ1-3
d_call: .
v_call: TRBV6-6
clone_size: .

cdr3_nt: TGTGCCAGCAGTGAATGGGGCGGGGCCTGGTATGGCTACACCTTC
cdr3_aa: CASSEWGGAWYGYTF
j_call: TRBJ1-2
d_call: .
v_call: TRBV25-1
clone_size: .

cdr3_nt: TGTGCCAGCAGTGAAGCGGGACGGTCCTATGGCTACACCTTC
cdr3_aa: CASSEAGRSYGYTF
j_call: TRBJ1-2
d_call: .
v_call: TRBV6-1
clone_size: .

cdr3_nt: TGTGCCACCAGTGATTTGGGACAGGGAGAGGGTAATGAGCAGTTCTTC
cdr3_aa: CATSDLGQGEGNEQFF
j_call: TRBJ2-1
d_call: TRBD1
v_call: TRBV24-1
clone_size: medium-sized

cdr3_nt: TGTGCCAGCAGCTTGGGGACTAGCGGGGGGCCGGGAGATACGCAGTATTTT
cdr3_aa: CASSLGTSGGPGDTQYF
j_call: TRBJ2-3
d_call: TRBD2
v_call: TRBV5-5
clone_size: .

cdr3_nt: TGCAGCGTTGAATGGGAGGCTTATCGCTACACCTTC
cdr3_aa: CSVEWEAYRYTF
j_call: TRBJ1-2
d_call: .
v_call: TRBV29-1
clone_size: .

cdr3_nt: TGTGCCAGTGGACAGGGTGGAAGTATCCAACTGTTTTTT
cdr3_aa: CASGQGGSIQLFF
j_call: TRBJ1-4
d_call: TRBD1
v_call: TRBV2
clone_size: .

cdr3_nt: TGTGCCAGCAGTTTATCAACAGGGAGGCGGGACGAGCAGTACTTC
cdr3_aa: CASSLSTGRRDEQYF
j_call: TRBJ2-7
d_call: .
v_call: TRBV27
clone_size: .

cdr3_nt: TGTGCCAGCAAGAAGGAAGCAAATCAGCCCCAGCATTTT
cdr3_aa: CASKKEANQPQHF
j_call: TRBJ1-5
d_call: .
v_call: TRBV2
clone_size: .

cdr3_nt: TGCGCCAGCAGCCCGGACAGGGGGCGAAGTGGCTACACCTTC
cdr3_aa: CASSPDRGRSGYTF
j_call: TRBJ1-2
d_call: TRBD1
v_call: TRBV5-1
clone_size: once

cdr3_nt: TGTGCCAGCAGTTTGGGGACAAGCTACGAGCAGTACTTC
cdr3_aa: CASSLGTSYEQYF
j_call: TRBJ2-7
d_call: .
v_call: TRBV12-3/TRBV12-4
clone_size: .

cdr3_nt: TGCGCCAGCAGCGGGGCCGGGACTAGCGGGGGAACCTACGAGCAGTACTTC
cdr3_aa: CASSGAGTSGGTYEQYF
j_call: TRBJ2-7
d_call: TRBD2
v_call: TRBV5-1
clone_size: .

cdr3_nt: TGTGCCAGCAGCCCAATCGGAGGAGATACGCAGTATTTT
cdr3_aa: CASSPIGGDTQYF
j_call: TRBJ2-3
d_call: .
v_call: TRBV12-3/TRBV12-4
clone_size: .

cdr3_nt: TGTGCCAGCAGCTTAGGAGGGCCAGAGACCCAGTACTTC
cdr3_aa: CASSLGGPETQYF
j_call: TRBJ2-5
d_call: .
v_call: TRBV7-9
clone_size: .

cdr3_nt: TGTGCCAGCAGTGAAATGAGCGGCTACGAGCAGTACTTC
cdr3_aa: CASSEMSGYEQYF
j_call: TRBJ2-7
d_call: .
v_call: TRBV6-1
clone_size: .

cdr3_nt: TGTGCCAGCAGCCCTATGTTAAATCTTCGGACAGATACGCAGTATTTT
cdr3_aa: CASSPMLNLRTDTQYF
j_call: TRBJ2-3
d_call: .
v_call: TRBV7-2
clone_size: .

cdr3_nt: TGTGCCAGTAGTCCCTCATTAGTGAGCAATCAGCCCCAGCATTTT
cdr3_aa: CASSPSLVSNQPQHF
j_call: TRBJ1-5
d_call: .
v_call: TRBV19
clone_size: .

cdr3_nt: TGTGCCAGCAGCCAATTAGGCGAGCAGTTCTTC
cdr3_aa: CASSQLGEQFF
j_call: TRBJ2-1
d_call: .
v_call: TRBV14
clone_size: .

cdr3_nt: TGTGCCACCAGTTTAGCGGGGGACCCCACAGATACGCAGTATTTT
cdr3_aa: CATSLAGDPTDTQYF
j_call: TRBJ2-3
d_call: TRBD2
v_call: TRBV24-1
clone_size: .

cdr3_nt: TGTGCCGGACGGAACGGGGGATACACTGAAGCTTTCTTT
cdr3_aa: CAGRNGGYTEAFF
j_call: TRBJ1-1
d_call: .
v_call: TRBV30
clone_size: .

cdr3_nt: TGTGCCAGCAGTACTAGCGGAAACACCGGGGAGCTGTTTTTT
cdr3_aa: CASSTSGNTGELFF
j_call: TRBJ2-2
d_call: TRBD2
v_call: TRBV28
clone_size: .

cdr3_nt: TGTGCCAGCAGTCCAAAGGGACAGGGGGTGGAGACCCAGTACTTC
cdr3_aa: CASSPKGQGVETQYF
j_call: TRBJ2-5
d_call: TRBD1
v_call: TRBV6-6
clone_size: .

cdr3_nt: TGTGCTAGTGGTTTGGTAGCAGCTAGAGGGAGTCGGGAGCTGTTTTTT
cdr3_aa: CASGLVAARGSRELFF
j_call: TRBJ2-2
d_call: .
v_call: TRBV12-5
clone_size: .

cdr3_nt: TGTGCCAGCAGCGGCCGTTTCTATGGCTACACCTTC
cdr3_aa: CASSGRFYGYTF
j_call: TRBJ1-2
d_call: .
v_call: TRBV7-2
clone_size: .

cdr3_nt: TGTGCCAGTAGCTCCTACCAGGGGGCCCCCGGGGGAAACACCATATATTTT
cdr3_aa: CASSSYQGAPGGNTIYF
j_call: TRBJ1-3
d_call: TRBD1
v_call: TRBV19
clone_size: .

cdr3_nt: TGTGCCAGCAGCCTAGGAGGTAGGGGGGCCACCGGGGAGCTGTTTTTT
cdr3_aa: CASSLGGRGATGELFF
j_call: TRBJ2-2
d_call: .
v_call: TRBV9
clone_size: .

cdr3_nt: TGTGCCAGCAGTTCCTGGAGGGGCCGTGCTTTCTTT
cdr3_aa: CASSSWRGRAFF
j_call: TRBJ1-1
d_call: .
v_call: TRBV6-6
clone_size: .

cdr3_nt: TGTGCCAGCAGTGGGGACTACAATGAGCAGTTCTTC
cdr3_aa: CASSGDYNEQFF
j_call: TRBJ2-1
d_call: .
v_call: TRBV12-3/TRBV12-4
clone_size: .

cdr3_nt: TGTGCCAGTAGCCAACTCGGGGCTAACTATGGCTACACCTTC
cdr3_aa: CASSQLGANYGYTF
j_call: TRBJ1-2
d_call: .
v_call: TRBV19
clone_size: .

cdr3_nt: TGTGCCAGCAGCTGGGGACACGAAGGAGGTCAGCCCCAGCATTTT
cdr3_aa: CASSWGHEGGQPQHF
j_call: TRBJ1-5
d_call: .
v_call: TRBV7-2
clone_size: .

cdr3_nt: TGTGCCAGCACCCTAGGGGTGAACACTGAAGCTTTCTTT
cdr3_aa: CASTLGVNTEAFF
j_call: TRBJ1-1
d_call: .
v_call: TRBV12-3/TRBV12-4
clone_size: .

cdr3_nt: TGTGCCAGCAGTAGGGACGTCCCCCTATTTACTGAAGCTTTCTTT
cdr3_aa: CASSRDVPLFTEAFF
j_call: TRBJ1-1
d_call: .
v_call: TRBV7-2
clone_size: .

cdr3_nt: TGTGCCACAAAAGACAGGGCTAGCACAGATACGCAGTATTTT
cdr3_aa: CATKDRASTDTQYF
j_call: TRBJ2-3
d_call: TRBD1
v_call: TRBV6-5
clone_size: .

cdr3_nt: TGTGCCAGCAGTTTATCTAGTAGGGTTGTCGTCGAAACTTTCTTT
cdr3_aa: CASSLSSRVVVETFF
j_call: TRBJ1-1
d_call: .
v_call: TRBV27
clone_size: .

cdr3_nt: TGTGCCAGCAGCTCGGGGGGGGAGACCCAGTACTTC
cdr3_aa: CASSSGGETQYF
j_call: TRBJ2-5
d_call: TRBD2
v_call: TRBV5-4
clone_size: .

cdr3_nt: TGTGCCAGCAGCTTGGGCCAGGGAAGGGGTTCACCCCTCCACTTT
cdr3_aa: CASSLGQGRGSPLHF
j_call: TRBJ1-6
d_call: .
v_call: TRBV5-6
clone_size: once

cdr3_nt: TGTGCCAGCAGCTTGAAGATTACGACGCCTTCTGGCTACACCTTC
cdr3_aa: CASSLKITTPSGYTF
j_call: TRBJ1-2
d_call: .
v_call: TRBV5-4
clone_size: .

cdr3_nt: TGTGCCAGCAGCCGGCGGGGGGACACTGAAGCTTTCTTT
cdr3_aa: CASSRRGDTEAFF
j_call: TRBJ1-1
d_call: .
v_call: TRBV3-1/TRBV3-2
clone_size: .